A selection of T cell receptor beta chains follows, all from one sample in a study of blood T cell repertoires in COVID-19. Here immunoSEQ multiplex PCR was the method, and the copy in TCRdb shows in-frame clones only, minus some. The sample gives roughly 340,000 clones, roughly 90% of which show up once; around 2.8% is in the top ten. Sequenced material: peripheral blood. Receptor source: a woman aged 25 to 39 with COVID-19, enrolled during active disease. CDR3s include the opening cysteine and the closing phenylalanine or tryptophan. The D gene is left open where the match is weak.

TRBD2	TRBV28	CASSLGLAGNRYEQYF
.	TRBV11-3	CASSRTAEAFF
TRBD1	TRBV5-1	CASSLADRALYGYTF
TRBD1	TRBV7-2	CASSGTGTPLHF
.	TRBV4-3	CASSQDGGGENYGYTF
.	TRBV4-1	CASSQDPGTRHTEAFF
TRBD2	TRBV5-8	CASSPGLGLTGELFF
.	TRBV6-1	CASNEGGGPQHF
.	TRBV3-1/TRBV3-2	CASSQGGGTQYF
.	TRBV5-4	CASSSPAGPGGDTQYF
.	TRBV19	CASSMRPDRTVGGYTF